This entry lists 2 T cell receptor beta chains sequenced from one sample in a study of beta chain features in type 1 diabetes. Every isolated RNA sample was fully reverse transcribed, so sequencing captured expressed TCRB transcripts. TCRdb's table, derived via immunoSEQ multiplex PCR, lists solely in-frame clones and lacks some. This sample has 300,000 to 350,000 clones, with around an eighth found just once. General study results and limits: Moderate but significant shortening of TCRB CDR3s was recorded in all four CD4+ subsets from Type 1 diabetes patients.

Antigen specificity for these receptors is unknown. Sequenced material: naive CD4+ T cells from blood. The receptors were sampled from a woman aged 18-29 years with type 1 diabetes.

This chain links TRBV18 with TRBJ2-3, with 9 bases matching TRBD1. Germline-derived CDR1 and CDR2 are KGHSH and LQKENI. With 8 bases clipped from V and 5 bases from J, the junction kept 2 bases outside the gene matches. The CDR3 contains 12 residues. The DNA for the CDR3 is TGTGCCAGCCAGGACAGGGGAGATACGCAGTATTTT. This gives the protein CASQDRGDTQYF. Filled out from reference TRBV18 and TRBJ2-3, the complete variable domain reads NAGVMQNPRHLVRRRGQEARLRCSPMKGHSHVYWYRQLPEEGLKFMVYLQKENIIDESGMPKERFSAEFPKEGPSILRIQQVVRGDSAAYFCASQDRGDTQYFGPGTRLTVL.

This clone was found a few times. The rearrangement uses TRBV15 and TRBJ2-7; 10 bases agree with TRBD2. Trimming took 2 bases from V and 4 from J; bases not matched to a gene: 20. The germline CDR1 and CDR2 sequences are LNHNV and YYDKDF (reference sequence). CDR3 length: 20 residues. CDR3 coding DNA: TGTGCCACCAGCAGAACGCCCGTAGCGGGAGGCGGCGGGGGTAGGTACGAGCAGTACGTC. It is translated as CATSRTPVAGGGGGRYEQYV.